This passage covers 21 T cell receptor beta chains from one sample sequenced in a study of T-cell memory formation after mild COVID-19. TCRdb re-derived calls from the 5' RACE reads in MiXCR, one entry per CDR3 protein. The data show tens of thousands of distinct CDR3 sequences, approximately 16% seen once. Sample: PBMCs or a T cell subset sorted from them (not recorded which). The receptors were gathered from a young man who had mild COVID-19 (a few samples of this study predate the infection). Cell type and time point are not known.

The V gene is TRBV7-3, the J gene TRBJ2-5, with 7 bases that match TRBD2. CDR3 size: 14 residues. Germline-derived CDR1 and CDR2 are SGHTA and FQGTGA. The J segment lost 5 bases and the V segment lost 5 bases, leaving 8 bases of the junction unmatched. For the CDR3, the DNA is TGTGCCAGCAGCCCCTATCAGGGAGGGGAGACCCAGTACTTC. Protein product: CASSPYQGGETQYF.

This clonotype was counted only a few times. The rearrangement links TRBV4-1 to TRBJ2-7, with D unresolved. V was pared by 0 bases and J by 9 bases, with 21 bases between. Germline-derived CDR1 and CDR2 are MGHRA and YSYEKL. The CDR3 runs to 16 residues. CDR3 nucleotides: TGCGCCAGCAGCCAAGAGGTCCAGGACCTCCTACGAGGGCAGTACTTC. Encoded protein: CASSQEVQDLLRGQYF.

This clonotype was counted at least ten times. The rearrangement uses TRBV5-1 and TRBJ2-3; D may correspond to TRBD1 or TRBD2 (5 bases each). Germline V CDR1 and CDR2: SGHRS, YFSETQ. The ends were cut back, 1 base at V and 0 bases at J, with 9 bases in the middle. The CDR3 spans 15 residues. CDR3 amino acids: CASSLRGASTDTQYF. The CDR3, as DNA: TGCGCCAGCAGCTTGCGAGGGGCAAGCACAGATACGCAGTATTTT. Looking up the rest from reference TRBV5-1 and TRBJ2-3 gives the full variable domain: KAGVTQTPRYLIKTRGQQVTLSCSPISGHRSVSWYQQTPGQGLQFLFEYFSETQRNKGNFPGRFSGRQFSNSRSEMNVSTLELGDSALYLCASSLRGASTDTQYFGPGTRLTVL.

This clonotype showed up just a few times. The J gene is TRBJ2-2, the V gene TRBV7-9, with D hard to call. CDR1 is SEHNR and CDR2 is FQNEAQ in the germline V gene (reference sequence). CDR3 length: 13 residues. V lost 2 bases to trimming and J lost 0 bases, with 1 base between them. The DNA for the CDR3 is TGTGCCAGCAGCTTACCGAACACCGGGGAGCTGTTTTTT. As protein: CASSLPNTGELFF.

The chain is built from TRBV6-5 and TRBJ1-5; D unresolved. The CDR3 totals 14 residues. CDR1 MNHEY and CDR2 SVGAGI come from the germline V gene. V was shortened by 5 bases and J by 3 bases, with 11 bases between the two germline ends. Here the CDR3 reads CASSRVDYNQPQHF. As DNA, the CDR3 is TGTGCCAGCAGTCGGGTTGACTACAATCAGCCCCAGCATTTT.

There are a few counts of this clonotype. This rearrangement joins TRBV7-9 to TRBJ1-1, with 10 bases lining up with TRBD1. CDR1 is SEHNR, CDR2 FQNEAQ, per germline (reference sequence). Trimming removed 4 bases from V and 4 bases from J; junction bases left unmatched: 3. This CDR3 region has 14 residues. CDR3 region: CASSSDRGSTEAFF. CDR3 sequence (DNA): TGTGCCAGCAGCTCGGACAGGGGGTCCACTGAAGCTTTCTTT.

Comment on this clonotype: A much larger clone differs from this one at a single base, so this may be a read error. This rearrangement joins TRBV6-5 to TRBJ1-1; TRBD1 is a possible D gene (6 bases). V was shortened by 6 bases and J by 3 bases, with 11 bases between the two germline ends. Per the germline V gene, CDR1 is MNHEY and CDR2 is SVGAGI. This CDR3 is 13 amino acids long. CDR3 residues: CASSQGSHTEAFF. The CDR3 nucleotides read TGTGCCAGCAGCCAGGGGAGCCACACTGAAGCTTTCTTT.

This chain links TRBV7-9 with TRBJ1-4; 7 positions match TRBD1. This CDR3 is 15 amino acids long. CDR1 SEHNR and CDR2 FQNEAQ come from the germline V gene (reference sequence). Unmatched junction bases numbered 7, after V lost 5 bases and J lost 4 bases. The DNA of the CDR3 is TGTGCCAGCAGCCCCTGGACAGGATTTAATGAAAAACTGTTTTTT. This sequence encodes CASSPWTGFNEKLFF.

J is TRBJ1-1 and V is TRBV19; D gene unclear. Germline CDR1 reads LNHDA; CDR2 reads SQIVND (reference sequence). V was trimmed by 8 bases and J by 1 base, leaving 8 bases between them. The CDR3 covers 12 residues. CDR3 sequence reads: CASSRTNTEAFF. The CDR3 DNA sequence: TGTGCCAGTTCCAGGACGAACACTGAAGCTTTCTTT.

This clonotype was detected a few times. The chain couples TRBV20-1 to TRBJ2-3; D tentatively fits TRBD1 or TRBD2 (5 bases each). Trimming cost V 2 bases and J 5 bases, with 20 bases left between them. The CDR3 runs to 16 residues. Germline V gene sequence: CDR1 DFQATT, CDR2 SNEGSKA (reference sequence). The CDR3 nucleotides read TGCAGTGCTAGAATGCGAGGGGTCAGCTTGATAGATACGCAGTATTTT. Protein product: CSARMRGVSLIDTQYF.

The rearrangement links TRBV7-2 to TRBJ2-2; 8 bases map to TRBD2. The CDR3 is 17 residues long. Trimming at V came to 0 bases and at J to 4 bases, leaving 7 bases not matched to a gene. Germline values: CDR1 SGHTA, CDR2 FQGNSA. The CDR3 sequence is CASSLALAGIGTGELFF. The DNA for the CDR3 is TGTGCCAGCAGCTTAGCTCTAGCGGGTATCGGCACCGGGGAGCTGTTTTTT.

The chain carries TRBV19 and TRBJ1-2; D remains ambiguous. From germline, CDR1 is LNHDA and CDR2 SQIVND (reference sequence). With 3 bases removed from V and 6 bases from J, the gap between germline ends came to 5 bases. This CDR3 is 11 amino acids long. The CDR3 here is CASSIGDGYTF. CDR3 coding DNA: TGTGCCAGTAGTATTGGAGATGGCTACACCTTC.

The V and J genes are TRBV6-1 and TRBJ1-1, with 11 nucleotides matching TRBD1. This CDR3 has 15 residues. In germline, CDR1 is MNHNS, CDR2 SASEGT. V was clipped by 10 bases and J by 0 bases; unmatched bases: 7. In nucleotides, the CDR3 is TGTGCCACCTCGGGACAGGGGGGAATGAACACTGAAGCTTTCTTT. Protein product: CATSGQGGMNTEAFF.

The CDR3, as DNA: TGTGCCAGCTCCCAGGACAGCTATGGCTACACCTTC. It translates to CASSQDSYGYTF. The V and J genes are TRBV6-5 and TRBJ1-2; D is perhaps TRBD1 (6 bases). The germline V and J ends were trimmed by 8 bases and 4 bases, with 11 bases remaining between them. Germline V gene sequence: CDR1 MNHEY, CDR2 SVGAGI. CDR3 length: 12 residues.

A few counts support this clonotype. The V and J genes are TRBV5-1 and TRBJ1-2; a weak D match, TRBD1 (5 bases). V was clipped by 0 bases and J by 3 bases, with 12 bases between them. Germline CDR1 reads SGHRS; CDR2 reads YFSETQ. CDR3 length: 15 amino acids. The CDR3 loop reads CASSLAARAHYGYTF. CDR3 nucleotides: TGCGCCAGCAGCTTGGCGGCCAGGGCGCACTATGGCTACACCTTC.

This sequence joins TRBV9 and TRBJ2-3; 9 positions match TRBD1. Germline V CDR1 and CDR2: SGDLS, YYNGEE. This CDR3 spans 16 amino acids. The J segment lost 5 bases and the V segment lost 2 bases, leaving 9 bases of the junction unmatched. CDR3 sequence (DNA): TGTGCCAGCAGCGTCGACTTACAGGGGGCCGGAGATACGCAGTATTTT. Translated, it gives CASSVDLQGAGDTQYF.

CDR3 sequence: CASSGGSYEQYF. The CDR3 nucleotides read TGTGCCAGCAGCGGGGGCTCCTACGAGCAGTACTTC. The genes are TRBV11-2 and TRBJ2-7, with D possibly called TRBD1 or TRBD2 (5 bases each). Trimming shortened V by 5 bases and J by 0 bases, and 5 bases separated the two germline ends. Germline CDR1 is SGHAT and CDR2 is FQNNGV. CDR3 size: 12 residues. Full variable domain (rest looked up from reference TRBV11-2 and TRBJ2-7): EAGVAQSPRYKIIEKRQSVAFWCNPISGHATLYWYQQILGQGPKLLIQFQNNGVVDDSQLPKDRFSAERLKGVDSTLKIQPAKLEDSAVYLCASSGGSYEQYFGPGTRLTVT.

J is TRBJ2-1 and V is TRBV12-3 or TRBV12-4, with D unclear. Trimming shortened V by 5 bases and J by 14 bases, and 10 bases separated the two germline ends. The CDR3 is 10 residues long. CDR3 in DNA: TGTGCCAGCAGTCCTAGGGCGGAGTTCTTC. This translates into CASSPRAEFF.

This chain connects TRBV4-3 to TRBJ2-7; D might be TRBD1 or TRBD2, each matching 5 bases. Trimming left V 0 bases short and J 4 bases short, with 19 bases between. Per germline, CDR1 LGHNA and CDR2 YSLEER. CDR3 size: 17 residues. The CDR3 reads CASSQDFGRDVQYEQYV. CDR3 DNA: TGCGCCAGCAGCCAAGACTTCGGTAGGGACGTCCAATACGAGCAGTACGTC.

This rearrangement joins TRBV5-1 to TRBJ1-2; unclear D gene. The CDR3 length is 16 residues. Trimming shortened V by 0 bases and J by 0 bases, and 12 bases separated the two germline ends. The V gene's germline CDR1 is SGHRS and CDR2 YFSETQ. As DNA, the CDR3 is TGCGCCAGCAGCTTGGCCCACAAAGCTTCTAACTATGGCTACACCTTC. It specifies CASSLAHKASNYGYTF.

This clonotype was counted a few times. The chain uses TRBV6-5 and TRBJ1-2; D might be TRBD1 (5 bases). The CDR3 length is 12 residues. Per germline, CDR1 MNHEY and CDR2 SVGAGI. Deletions cut 4 bases from V and 6 bases from J, with 9 bases between. In nucleotides, the CDR3 is TGTGCCAGCAGTTCGGGGACGGATGGCTACACCTTC. Residues: CASSSGTDGYTF.